A selection of T cell receptor beta chains follows, all from one sample in a study of cytomegalovirus exposure and HLA in healthy donors. Using immunoSEQ multiplex PCR, the repertoire was profiled, and TCRdb retains in-frame clones only, with some absent. This table holds some 120,000 clones, 74% found once. The sequencing input was PBMCs. These receptors came from a man in his forties in good health and CMV-seropositive. Both conserved end residues are part of each CDR3. The D gene is left open where the match is weak. Rows may omit the clone size; those that give it use once, few, many or a size class.

J gene | clone size | V gene | D gene | CDR3 DNA | CDR3 protein
TRBJ1-2 | . | TRBV4-2 | . | TGTGCCAGCAGCCAAGAGGCCCTCTATGGCTACACCTTC | CASSQEALYGYTF
TRBJ1-1 | . | TRBV6-5 | . | TGTGCCAGCAGTTACAGCGACGGGGGTGAAGACACTGAAGCTTTCTTT | CASSYSDGGEDTEAFF
TRBJ2-5 | . | TRBV27 | . | TGTGCCAGCAGCCCGTGGGGGGTCCAAGAGACCCAGTACTTC | CASSPWGVQETQYF
TRBJ2-5 | . | TRBV5-1 | TRBD2 | TGCGCCAGCAGCTCGGGACTAGCGGCAGTAGGGGAGACCCAGTACTTC | CASSSGLAAVGETQYF
TRBJ1-3 | . | TRBV5-8 | TRBD1 | TGTGCCAGCAGCTTGGGGGACAGCTCTGGAAACACCATATATTTT | CASSLGDSSGNTIYF
TRBJ1-1 | . | TRBV6-1 | . | TGTGCCAGCTCTACGGTGAACACTGAAGCTTTCTTT | CASSTVNTEAFF
TRBJ2-1 | . | TRBV15 | TRBD2 | TGTGCCACCAGCAGAGCGGGAACTAGCGCGACCTACAATGAGCAGTTCTTC | CATSRAGTSATYNEQFF
TRBJ1-3 | few | TRBV6-5 | . | TGTGCCAGCAGTTCCAACTCTGGAAACACCATATATTTT | CASSSNSGNTIYF
TRBJ2-5 | . | TRBV27 | TRBD2 | TGTGCCAGCAGTTTCGGGGGGAGCGAGACCCAGTACTTC | CASSFGGSETQYF
TRBJ2-6 | few | TRBV19 | . | TGTGCCAGTACCTTCGCCGGGGACTCTGGGGCCAACGTCCTGACTTTC | CASTFAGDSGANVLTF